This T cell receptor beta chain was sequenced in a study of shared clonotypes between healthy human individuals. CDR3 length: 14 residues. The germline gives CDR1 SGHAT, CDR2 FQNNGV. V dropped 4 bases and J dropped 3; count of bases not matched to a gene: 4. This clone was seen a single time. Its specificity is not known. General study findings and limits: The donor pool, a small one, limited the genetic and exposure-history diversity represented. Sharing across several donors was seen in 5% to 5.5% of naive CD4 clonotypes.

The protocol was immunoSEQ multiplex PCR, while the TCRdb copy is restricted to in-frame clones and leaves out a portion. The table includes 2 million to 2.5 million clones, roughly 93% detected once. The clonotype was recovered from a man younger than 35 in good health. Some clones in this sample may be carry-over from other donors' samples. J is TRBJ2-3 and V is TRBV11-2, with 7 bases aligning to TRBD2. Sequencing input: naive CD4+ T cells from PBMCs. Subset of the sample: CD45RA+ positively selected. CDR3 amino acids: CASSWTRGTDTQYF. CDR3 nucleotide sequence: TGTGCCAGCAGCTGGACTAGAGGAACAGATACGCAGTATTTT.